Listed here is a single TCR beta chain. Antigen: not known. Described treatment: roughly 10-day PBMC culture with coronavirus spike peptide pools or control peptides (ViraFEST assay). Investigators obtained the unexposed donor's CD4+ T cells before the COVID-19 pandemic (2011-2018). The sample belongs to a study of vaccination and CD4 T cells after COVID-19. Germline CDR1 is DFQATT and CDR2 is SNEGSKA (reference sequence). The CDR3 runs to 13 residues. Sequencing of the DNA from cultured CD4+ T cells was carried out with the Oncomine TCR Beta short-read assay. Genomic DNA was isolated from CD4+ T cells that had been cultured. TCRdb re-called the PCR reads through MiXCR, storing one row per CDR3 protein. The data contain 10,000 or so distinct CDR3 sequences, roughly 40% of them singletons.

The source material was CD4+ T cells from blood, cultured in vitro. This receptor was taken from a human donor in good health. The chain couples TRBV20-1 to TRBJ2-3; D may correspond to TRBD1 or TRBD2 (5 bases each). CDR3 DNA: TGCGGGGGTCAGATGGCCCGAACAGATACGCAGTATTTT. It is translated as CGGQMARTDTQYF.